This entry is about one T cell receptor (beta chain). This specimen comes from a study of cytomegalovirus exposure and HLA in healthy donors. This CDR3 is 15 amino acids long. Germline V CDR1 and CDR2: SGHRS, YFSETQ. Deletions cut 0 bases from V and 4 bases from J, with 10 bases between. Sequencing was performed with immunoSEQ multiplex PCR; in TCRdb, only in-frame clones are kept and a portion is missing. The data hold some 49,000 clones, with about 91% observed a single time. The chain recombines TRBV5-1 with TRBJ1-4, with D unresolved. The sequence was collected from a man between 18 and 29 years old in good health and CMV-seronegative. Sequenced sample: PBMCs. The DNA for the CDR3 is TGCGCCAGCAGCTTGGGGTCGGGGATTAATGAAAAACTGTTTTTT. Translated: CASSLGSGINEKLFF.